Each of the 27 T cell receptor beta chains below was sequenced from the same sample in a study of T cells in Graves' hyperthyroidism and ophthalmopathy. The investigators amplified TCR beta CDR3 regions from RNA transcripts. First-round RT-PCR of the TCR CDR3 relied on the HTBI primer set. One entry per CDR3 protein, called by TCRdb with MiXCR from the multiplex PCR reads. The sample includes roughly 740,000 distinct CDR3 sequences, about a sixth of them seen just once. Sequenced material: blood. Receptors originate from a young man with Graves' hyperthyroidism.

The V call is TRBV29-1, the J call TRBJ2-7; 7 nucleotides match TRBD2. Unmatched junction bases numbered 7, after V lost 5 bases and J lost 0 bases. CDR1 and CDR2 (germline): SQVTM, ANQGSEA. CDR3 length equals 14 residues. In nucleotides, the CDR3 is TGCAGCGTTAAATTAGCGGGCAGCTCCTACGAGCAGTACTTC. Amino acid sequence: CSVKLAGSSYEQYF.

This clonotype turned up a few times. DNA for the CDR3: TGTGCCAGCAGCGGAATTTCCGGCGGACCCTCGCTTCATCAGTACTTC. Translating it yields CASSGISGGPSLHQYF. This chain uses TRBV11-3 with TRBJ2-4; D gene uncertain. V lost 5 bases, J lost 12 bases, and 26 bases lay in between. Germline-derived CDR1 and CDR2 are SGHNT and YENEEA. The CDR3 spans 16 residues.

This clonotype was seen ten or more times. The chain uses TRBV15 and TRBJ2-7, with D unresolved. This CDR3 has 13 residues. V was pared by 3 bases and J by 5 bases, with 11 bases between. Germline V gene data show CDR1 as LNHNV and CDR2 as YYDKDF (reference sequence). CDR3 sequence (DNA): TGTGCCACCAGCAGCGACACTCGGCACGAGCAGTACTTC. This sequence encodes CATSSDTRHEQYF.

This clonotype was seen a few times. The chain couples TRBV4-1 to TRBJ2-3, with unresolved D. The V end lost 1 base, the J end lost 0 bases, and 11 bases lay between the germline ends. This CDR3 is built from 16 residues. Per the germline V gene, CDR1 is MGHRA and CDR2 is YSYEKL. The CDR3 DNA is TGCGCCAGCAGCCAAGCCTCCGGCATGAGCACAGATACGCAGTATTTT. It specifies CASSQASGMSTDTQYF.

The chain employs TRBV6-5 and TRBJ2-7; 7 nucleotides align to TRBD1. This CDR3 has 13 residues. With V trimmed by 1 base and J by 6 bases, 3 bases remained unmatched. CDR1 MNHEY and CDR2 SVGAGI come from the germline V gene. The CDR3 DNA follows: TGTGCCAGCAGTTACTTGACAGGGAGCGAGCAGTACTTC. Its protein is CASSYLTGSEQYF.

This clonotype was observed a handful of times. The chain is built from TRBV12-3 or TRBV12-4 and TRBJ2-2, with 8 bases that match TRBD1. Trimming removed 7 bases from V and 5 bases from J; junction bases left unmatched: 6. CDR3 length: 14 residues. The CDR3 coding sequence is TGTGCCAGCACCGGGACAGGCTGGACCGGGGAGCTGTTTTTT. Protein product: CASTGTGWTGELFF.

This clonotype was counted many times. The chain couples TRBV30 to TRBJ2-5, with a tentative D call TRBD1 (6 bases). V was clipped by 4 bases and J by 1 base, with 13 bases between them. The CDR3 totals 14 residues. Looked up from germline, CDR1 is GTSNPN and CDR2 is SVGIG (reference sequence). The CDR3 region is CAWTGTNVQETQYF. For the CDR3, the DNA is TGTGCCTGGACCGGGACAAATGTCCAAGAGACCCAGTACTTC.

This clonotype was detected only a few times. V gene TRBV28 combines with J gene TRBJ2-3; D is perhaps TRBD1 (5 bases). The germline gives CDR1 MDHEN, CDR2 SYDVKM. Trimming shortened V by 5 bases and J by 0 bases, and 12 bases separated the two germline ends. There are 15 residues in the CDR3. This CDR3 is CASSRRTSSTDTQYF. In DNA form, the CDR3 reads TGTGCCAGCAGTCGTAGGACATCCAGCACAGATACGCAGTATTTT.

This clonotype was counted at least ten times. The V gene is TRBV28, the J gene TRBJ2-7, with 7 bases that match TRBD2. V shed 8 bases and J 2 bases; nucleotides not matched to a gene: 9. CDR1 and CDR2 (germline): MDHEN, SYDVKM. The CDR3 spans 14 residues. CDR3 residues: CASAPSSGPYEQYF. In DNA, the CDR3 is TGTGCCAGCGCCCCATCTAGCGGTCCCTACGAGCAGTACTTC.

The J gene is TRBJ2-1, the V gene TRBV27; 7 bases match TRBD2. V shed 6 bases, J shed 6 bases, and the junction held 8 bases outside the gene matches. This CDR3 spans 14 amino acids. Germline V gene data show CDR1 as MNHEY and CDR2 as SMNVEV (reference sequence). In nucleotides, the CDR3 is TGTGCCAGCAGGGGACTAATCACCCTCAATGAGCAGTTCTTC. Protein sequence: CASRGLITLNEQFF.

The chain couples TRBV11-2 to TRBJ2-7, with 7 positions matching TRBD2. The J segment lost 3 bases and the V segment lost 5 bases, leaving 10 bases of the junction unmatched. CDR3 size: 15 residues. Germline V CDR1 and CDR2: SGHAT, FQNNGV. The CDR3 region is CASSDFRDYVYEQYF. CDR3 sequence (DNA): TGTGCCAGCAGCGACTTCCGGGACTATGTCTACGAGCAGTACTTC.

This clonotype has a handful of counts. V usage is TRBV5-1 and J usage is TRBJ1-6; the match to TRBD1 covers 10 bases. The junction had 5 bases not matched to a gene; V was cut back by 4 bases and J by 7 bases. The germline V gene has CDR1 SGHRS and CDR2 YFSETQ. The CDR3 has 15 amino acids. DNA for the CDR3: TGCGCCAGCAGCACGAGGACAGGGGGAAATTCACCCCTCCACTTT. Protein product: CASSTRTGGNSPLHF.

This clonotype came up a few times. The chain links TRBV20-1 to TRBJ2-2; no definite D call. Trimming pared 1 base from V and 4 bases from J, leaving 13 bases between. The CDR3 is 15 residues long. Germline V gene data show CDR1 as DFQATT and CDR2 as SNEGSKA (reference sequence). CDR3 bases: TGCAGTGCTAGAGGGCAGCTTGGTACCACCGGGGAGCTGTTTTTT. Encoded protein: CSARGQLGTTGELFF.

This chain connects TRBV12-3 or TRBV12-4 to TRBJ2-7, with 11 bases that match TRBD2. The junction had 10 bases not matched to a gene; V was cut back by 5 bases and J by 4 bases. The CDR3 is 16 residues long. As DNA, the CDR3 is TGTGCCAGCAGTCCCTTATCACTAGCGGGAGTGTACGAGCAGTACTTC. Its protein product is CASSPLSLAGVYEQYF.

This clonotype was detected ten times or more. V and J are TRBV20-1 and TRBJ2-7; 7 bases align to TRBD2. V dropped 4 bases and J dropped 6; count of bases not matched to a gene: 12. The length of the CDR3 is 14 residues. Germline V gene sequence: CDR1 DFQATT, CDR2 SNEGSKA (reference sequence). In DNA form, the CDR3 reads TGCAGTGCTACTAGACCGGGAGGAGCCTCCGAGCAGTACTTC. This encodes CSATRPGGASEQYF.

The chain combines TRBV6-7 with TRBJ1-5; D may be TRBD1 (5 bases). TRBV6-7 belongs to the ORF category, with a function that is uncertain. The CDR3 loop spans 17 amino acids. Trimming removed 8 bases at V and 1 base at J, with 21 bases between. The CDR3 DNA is TGTGCCAGCGAATCCCATGGGGCAGGGCGAAGCAATCAGCCCCAGCATTTT. It specifies CASESHGAGRSNQPQHF.

This clonotype was picked up many times. This sequence joins TRBV7-2 and TRBJ2-1; D assignment may be TRBD1 or TRBD2 (6 bases each). V lost 6 bases and J 5 bases, leaving 20 bases between the germline ends. Germline V gene data show CDR1 as SGHTA and CDR2 as FQGNSA. CDR3 size: 16 residues. CDR3 coding DNA: TGTGCCAGCAGTTCACAGGGACTGGTGAGAGACAATGAGCAGTTCTTC. This translates into CASSSQGLVRDNEQFF. The complete variable domain, with remaining parts taken from reference TRBV7-2 and TRBJ2-1, reads GAGVSQSPSNKVTEKGKDVELRCDPISGHTALYWYRQSLGQGLEFLIYFQGNSAPDKSGLPSDRFSAERTGGSVSTLTIQRTQQEDSAVYLCASSSQGLVRDNEQFFGPGTRLTVL.

This clonotype was counted only a few times. The CDR3 reads CASSPRTAYRETQYF. The CDR3 coding sequence is TGTGCCAGCTCACCACGGACGGCGTATCGAGAGACCCAGTACTTC. J is TRBJ2-5 and V is TRBV18; D is unclear. Germline V gene sequence: CDR1 KGHSH, CDR2 LQKENI. This CDR3 comprises 15 residues. Trimming stripped 1 base from V and 4 bases from J, with 13 bases between.

The chain is built from TRBV5-1 and TRBJ2-3, with a weak D call TRBD2 (5 bases). This CDR3 region has 17 residues. Germline CDR1 and CDR2: SGHRS and YFSETQ. Trimming shortened V by 3 bases and J by 0 bases, and 17 bases separated the two germline ends. CDR3 loop: CASSSLVTGSSTDTQYF. CDR3 DNA: TGCGCCAGCAGCTCGCTAGTCACGGGATCTAGCACAGATACGCAGTATTTT.

This clonotype was counted at least ten times. The chain joins TRBV2 to TRBJ2-7; D may be TRBD1 (6 bases). V lost 7 bases to trimming and J lost 6 bases, with 16 bases between them. The CDR3 has 13 residues. CDR1 is SNHLY and CDR2 is FYNNEI in the germline V gene. CDR3 region: CASTPGHRIEQYF. The CDR3 coding sequence is TGTGCCAGCACCCCGGGACACCGTATCGAGCAGTACTTC.

This clonotype has ten or more counts. This chain connects TRBV7-8 to TRBJ2-1, with 8 bases matching TRBD2. Looked up from germline, CDR1 is SGHVS and CDR2 is FQNEAQ. With V trimmed by 4 bases and J by 5 bases, 10 bases remained unmatched. There are 16 residues in the CDR3. The CDR3 coding sequence is TGTGCCAGCAGCTCCGGGAATAGCGGGATGAACAATGAGCAGTTCTTC. Translating it yields CASSSGNSGMNNEQFF.

This clonotype occurred many times. The chain combines TRBV6-1 with TRBJ1-1; 12 nucleotides match TRBD1. Looked up from germline, CDR1 is MNHNS and CDR2 is SASEGT. The CDR3 has 18 residues. V gave up 1 base and J gave up 5 bases; unmatched junction bases: 11. The CDR3 nucleotides read TGTGCCAGCAGTGAAGGTGTATGGGACAGGGGGCGCAGAACTGAAGCTTTCTTT. Residues: CASSEGVWDRGRRTEAFF.

The CDR3: CASSPPQERGYTF. CDR3 DNA: TGTGCCAGCAGTCCGCCCCAGGAGCGGGGCTACACCTTC. The rearrangement uses TRBV28 and TRBJ1-2; D is uncertain. The CDR3 covers 13 residues. Trimming took off 5 bases at V and 8 bases at J, with 15 bases between the two ends. Germline V gene lookup returns CDR1 MDHEN and CDR2 SYDVKM.

This clonotype was seen ten or more times. The chain carries TRBV6-1 and TRBJ2-5; 7 nucleotides agree with TRBD2. Germline-derived CDR1 and CDR2 are MNHNS and SASEGT. This CDR3 has 15 amino acids. Trimming took 1 base from V and 4 from J; bases not matched to a gene: 6. This CDR3 reads CASSEVPREPETQYF. CDR3 DNA sequence: TGTGCCAGCAGTGAAGTGCCGCGGGAGCCAGAGACCCAGTACTTC.

This clonotype was observed at least ten times. J is TRBJ2-5 and V is TRBV7-9; 11 nucleotides line up with TRBD1. Germline loops: CDR1 SEHNR, CDR2 FQNEAQ (reference sequence). The length of the CDR3 is 14 residues. V lost 5 bases and J lost 6; bases outside the gene matches: 5. CDR3 region: CASSPGTGGKTQYF. CDR3 DNA: TGTGCCAGCAGCCCGGGGACAGGGGGAAAGACCCAGTACTTC.

In this sample, this clonotype turned up a few times. The V call is TRBV14, the J call TRBJ2-5; tentative D call: TRBD1 (5 bases). The CDR3 has 15 amino acids. Germline V gives CDR1 SGHDN, CDR2 FVKESK. Trimming pared 2 bases from V and 0 bases from J, leaving 10 bases between. CDR3 DNA: TGTGCCAGCAGCCAATGGGGCGGAGACCAAGAGACCCAGTACTTC. Protein sequence: CASSQWGGDQETQYF.

V gene TRBV19 combines with J gene TRBJ2-5, with 7 bases identical to TRBD1. J lost 6 bases, V lost 2 bases, and 12 bases had no gene match. Germline CDR1 LNHDA, CDR2 SQIVND (reference sequence). CDR3 length equals 16 residues. CDR3 coding DNA: TGTGCCAGTAGTATAAGGTTTGAGGGACAGAAGAAGACCCAGTACTTC. This encodes CASSIRFEGQKKTQYF.